Shown below are 3 T cell receptor beta chains from a single sample sequenced in a study of PD-1 blockade in mismatch repair-deficient tumors. The protocol was immunoSEQ multiplex PCR, while the TCRdb copy is restricted to in-frame clones and leaves out a portion. The data show tens of thousands of clones, with around four fifths seen just once and around 3.4% held by the top ten. The specimen was peripheral blood, collected 4 weeks after starting pembrolizumab. These receptors originate from an adult with mismatch repair-deficient cancer.

The chain recombines TRBV12-5 with TRBJ2-7; D remains ambiguous. CDR1 is LGHNT, CDR2 FRNRAP, per germline. The CDR3 loop spans 13 amino acids. Trimming took off 5 bases at V and 2 bases at J, with 10 bases between the two ends. The CDR3 DNA reads TGTGCTAGTGGTCAAGACGTACCCTACGAGCAGTACTTC. Translated: CASGQDVPYEQYF.

The chain is built from TRBV7-2 and TRBJ2-3; TRBD2 matches 7 bases. Trimming removed 8 bases from V and 4 bases from J; junction bases left unmatched: 12. CDR1 and CDR2 (germline): SGHTA, FQGNSA. The CDR3 contains 15 residues. CDR3 sequence (DNA): TGTGCCAGCGGGCCGAGCGGGATCGGCTCAGATACGCAGTATTTT. Protein product: CASGPSGIGSDTQYF.

The chain employs TRBV14 and TRBJ2-7; TRBD2 is a possible D gene (5 bases). CDR1 is SGHDN and CDR2 is FVKESK in the germline V gene. Deletions cut 2 bases from V and 0 bases from J, with 23 bases between. The CDR3 totals 19 residues. In nucleotides, the CDR3 is TGTGCCAGCAGCCAAAGCCCCTTTTTGGGTAGCAGCGGCTCCTACGAGCAGTACTTC. Protein product: CASSQSPFLGSSGSYEQYF.